The 23 T cell receptor beta chains below all came from one sample that was sequenced in a study of blood T cells in healthy people across ages. The second PCR ran 7 to 11 cycles with a sample-barcoded 5' primer and J-beta primers. TCRdb used MiXCR to reprocess the 5' RACE reads, holding one entry per CDR3 protein. This repertoire shows hundreds of thousands of distinct CDR3 sequences, 35% to 50% found once; its top ten account for around 32%. Sequences were obtained from blood. All receptors come from a man at least 80 years old in good health.

V usage is TRBV20-1 and J usage is TRBJ2-7; the match to TRBD2 covers 13 bases. Losses at the gene ends were 5 bases for V and 2 bases for J; bases not matched to a gene: 6. The CDR3 spans 15 residues. The germline gives CDR1 DFQATT, CDR2 SNEGSKA (reference sequence). Here the CDR3 reads CSAEGGTSGTYEQYF. CDR3 nucleotides: TGCAGTGCTGAAGGTGGGACTAGCGGGACCTACGAGCAGTACTTC.

On this clonotype itself: The junction differs from germline at one of its ends, possibly a read error. DNA for the CDR3: TGTGCCAGCTCCCCAGCCCTTCAAGAGACCCATTACTTC. This codes for CASSPALQETHYF. This chain joins TRBV18 and TRBJ2-5; D gene unclear. The CDR3 consists of 13 residues. CDR1 is KGHSH and CDR2 is LQKENI in the germline V gene.

This clonotype has more than one count but fewer than ten. The chain employs TRBV6-1 and TRBJ2-5; 8 bases are shared with TRBD2. The V and J ends lost 10 bases and 11 bases, in that order; junction bases with no gene match: 24. Germline V lookup: CDR1 MNHNS, CDR2 SASEGT. The CDR3 has 16 amino acids. The CDR3 nucleotides read TGTGCCACCATGGGATTTTTAGCGGGGTTTAACAATGAGCAGTACTTC. This translates into CATMGFLAGFNNEQYF.

Notes on this clonotype: A much larger clonotype is one base distant, so this may be a read error. The chain couples TRBV29-1 to TRBJ1-2, with D possibly matching TRBD1 (6 bases). The CDR3 consists of 11 residues. CDR1 SQVTM and CDR2 ANQGSEA come from the germline V gene. V lost 7 bases and J lost 4, with 10 bases in between. The chain's CDR3 is CSGGQIYGYTF. DNA for the CDR3: TGCAGCGGTGGACAGATCTATGGCTACACCTTC.

In its sample, this clonotype was seen a few times. This sequence joins TRBV28 and TRBJ1-2; possible D gene TRBD1, 6 bases. The CDR3 spans 14 residues. V lost 7 bases, J lost 6 bases, and 18 bases lay in between. Germline values: CDR1 MDHEN, CDR2 SYDVKM. CDR3 nucleotides: TGTGCCAGCACCTGGGGGGGGCGGGAGAATGGCTACACCTTC. Protein product: CASTWGGRENGYTF.

This chain joins TRBV4-3 and TRBJ2-2; no reliable D call. Trimming removed 0 bases from V and 3 bases from J, with 5 bases in between. In germline, CDR1 is LGHNA, CDR2 YSLEER. The CDR3 is 14 amino acids. CDR3 region: CASSQDFDTGELFF. The CDR3 nucleotides read TGCGCCAGCAGCCAAGACTTTGACACCGGGGAGCTGTTTTTT.

The CDR3 reads CASSHPLLAGGRFLSSTDTQYF. CDR3 sequence (DNA): TGTGCCAGCAGCCATCCACTACTAGCGGGGGGGCGGTTCCTGTCAAGCACAGATACGCAGTATTTT. The chain uses TRBV3-1 and TRBJ2-3; 13 bases line up with TRBD2. This CDR3 has 22 amino acids. Per the germline V gene, CDR1 is LGHDT and CDR2 is YNNKEL (reference sequence). The ends lost 3 bases at V and 0 bases at J; junction bases unmatched: 18.

The CDR3 here is CASSLSLDRGPTGELFF. CDR3 DNA sequence: TGTGCCAGCAGTTTATCCTTAGACAGGGGGCCCACCGGGGAGCTGTTTTTT. The V call is TRBV28, the J call TRBJ2-2; 10 bases line up with TRBD1. Germline V CDR1 and CDR2: MDHEN, SYDVKM. This CDR3 comprises 17 residues. V lost 1 base to trimming and J lost 4 bases; unmatched junction nucleotides: 6.

V usage is TRBV4-3 and J usage is TRBJ1-2; TRBD1 agrees at 11 bases. This CDR3 is built from 16 residues. Per the germline V gene, CDR1 is LGHNA and CDR2 is YSLEER. After removal of 1 base from V and 5 bases from J, the junction contained 6 bases not matched to a gene. The CDR3, as DNA: TGCGCCAGCAGCCAAGGCGGGACAGGGGGTTTGTATGGCTACACCTTC. This encodes CASSQGGTGGLYGYTF.

With regard to this clonotype: An end of the junction does not agree with germline; a read error may underlie this. J is TRBJ2-7 and V is TRBV6-1, with unresolved D. The CDR3 has 12 amino acids. Germline V lookup: CDR1 MNHNS, CDR2 SASEGT. The DNA of the CDR3 is TGTGCCAGCAGTGATATGGTGTACGAGCGGTACTTC. Its protein product is CASSDMVYERYF.

In this sample, this clonotype turned up a few times. The junction and the germline gene differ at one end; a read error may be behind it. The chain uses TRBV24-1 and TRBJ2-3, with a possible D match to TRBD1 (6 bases). CDR1 is KGHDR, CDR2 SFDVKD, per germline. This CDR3 has 13 amino acids. For the CDR3, the DNA is TGTGCGACCATAGGGGGTAGCACAGATACGCAGTATTTT. It translates to CATIGGSTDTQYF.

This chain connects TRBV27 to TRBJ1-5, with a tentative D call TRBD1 (5 bases). Trimming shortened V by 6 bases and J by 3 bases, and 15 bases separated the two germline ends. Germline V gene data show CDR1 as MNHEY and CDR2 as SMNVEV (reference sequence). The CDR3 sequence is 15 residues long. This CDR3 is CASSPLLGLNQPQHF. In nucleotides, the CDR3 is TGTGCCAGCAGCCCTCTCCTGGGGCTCAATCAGCCCCAGCATTTT.

The chain is built from TRBV3-1 and TRBJ2-7; 13 nucleotides align to TRBD2. The germline CDR1 and CDR2 sequences are LGHDT and YNNKEL (reference sequence). The CDR3 is 15 residues long. The V gene end was trimmed by 4 bases and the J gene end by 6 bases; junction bases not matched to a gene: 6. The CDR3 sequence is CASSRGLAGQGEQYF. For the CDR3, the DNA is TGTGCCAGCAGCCGGGGACTAGCGGGACAGGGCGAGCAGTACTTC.

This clonotype was seen only a few times. V is TRBV6-2 or TRBV6-3 and J is TRBJ2-5; D is perhaps TRBD1 (5 bases). The J call may be incorrect, as the DNA end agrees better with TRBJ2-4. CDR1 and CDR2 (germline): MNHEY, SVGEGT. The CDR3 has 14 residues. CDR3 bases: TGTGCCAGCAGTTATGAGCAGGGTTCTAACATTCAGTACTTC. It codes for CASSYEQGSNIQYF.

The chain couples TRBV30 to TRBJ1-2; no clear D. V was cut by 4 bases and J by 0 bases, with 9 bases left in between. This CDR3 has 13 residues. Germline-derived CDR1 and CDR2 are GTSNPN and SVGIG (reference sequence). The CDR3 DNA reads as TGTGCCTGGATGGAGAGCCCTAACTATGGCTACACCTTC. It codes for CAWMESPNYGYTF.

The chain has TRBV20-1 and TRBJ2-7; 14 nucleotides line up with TRBD2. V trimming: 6 bases; J trimming: 2 bases; junction bases outside the gene matches: 9. This CDR3 has 16 amino acids. Germline V gene data show CDR1 as DFQATT and CDR2 as SNEGSKA (reference sequence). Written as DNA, the CDR3 is TGCAGTGCCCCGACGGGACTAGCGGGAGTGACCTACGAGCAGTACTTC. Its translation is CSAPTGLAGVTYEQYF.

The count of this clonotype is one. The chain has TRBV6-1 and TRBJ2-7; tentatively, D is TRBD1 or TRBD2 (5 bases each). V lost 11 bases, J lost 2 bases, and 16 bases lay in between. The CDR3 runs to 13 residues. Germline loops: CDR1 MNHNS, CDR2 SASEGT. This CDR3 reads CAANRDQAYEQYF. The CDR3 coding sequence is TGTGCCGCAAACCGGGACCAAGCCTACGAGCAGTACTTC.

The table lists this clonotype with a few counts. This chain uses TRBV6-2 or TRBV6-3 with TRBJ2-3; perhaps TRBD2 as D (5 bases). This CDR3 comprises 15 residues. Germline V gene data show CDR1 as MNHEY and CDR2 as SVGEGT. Deletions cut 0 bases from V and 4 bases from J, with 11 bases between. The CDR3 DNA reads as TGTGCCAGCAGTTACTCGATGGGAGTTGCAGATACGCAGTATTTT. The encoded protein is CASSYSMGVADTQYF.

The chain carries TRBV27 and TRBJ1-6; D gene ambiguous. CDR1 MNHEY and CDR2 SMNVEV come from the germline V gene (reference sequence). This CDR3 region has 15 residues. V shed 0 bases and J shed 5 bases, with 8 bases lying between them. CDR3 DNA: TGTGCCAGCAGTTTATCAACAATGAATAATTCACCCCTCCACTTT. This sequence encodes CASSLSTMNNSPLHF.

The chain uses TRBV18 and TRBJ2-1; 9 nucleotides agree with TRBD2. The DNA end lines up better with TRBJ2-7; the J call may be wrong. The CDR3 runs to 19 residues. The germline V gene encodes CDR1 KGHSH and CDR2 LQKENI. The CDR3 protein is CASSGDRSSGTGSYNEQYF. Written as DNA, the CDR3 is TGTGCCAGCTCGGGCGATCGGTCTAGCGGGACCGGCTCCTACAATGAGCAGTACTTC.

The chain is built from TRBV7-3 and TRBJ2-3; maybe TRBD2 (5 bases). CDR1 is SGHTA and CDR2 is FQGTGA in the germline V gene. Trimming removed 0 bases from V and 6 bases from J, with 16 bases in between. CDR3 length equals 16 residues. CDR3 DNA sequence: TGTGCCAGCAGCTTAACATTAGTGGGAGTCAAGGATACGCAGTATTTT. Its protein product is CASSLTLVGVKDTQYF.

The chain carries TRBV5-1 and TRBJ2-3, with TRBD2 matching 7 bases. CDR3 length equals 16 residues. Trimming took 1 base from V and 3 from J; bases not matched to a gene: 8. From germline, CDR1 is SGHRS and CDR2 YFSETQ. DNA for the CDR3: TGCGCCAGCAGCTTGACCGTAAGCGGGGTGACAGATACGCAGTATTTT. Encoded protein: CASSLTVSGVTDTQYF.

This clonotype was counted at least ten times. The chain couples TRBV5-1 to TRBJ2-7, with D uncertain. V lost 0 bases to trimming and J lost 1 base, with 8 bases between them. This CDR3 comprises 14 residues. Germline assignment: CDR1 SGHRS and CDR2 YFSETQ. CDR3 region: CASSLGPVSYEQYF. The DNA of the CDR3 is TGCGCCAGCAGCTTGGGACCAGTTTCCTACGAGCAGTACTTC.